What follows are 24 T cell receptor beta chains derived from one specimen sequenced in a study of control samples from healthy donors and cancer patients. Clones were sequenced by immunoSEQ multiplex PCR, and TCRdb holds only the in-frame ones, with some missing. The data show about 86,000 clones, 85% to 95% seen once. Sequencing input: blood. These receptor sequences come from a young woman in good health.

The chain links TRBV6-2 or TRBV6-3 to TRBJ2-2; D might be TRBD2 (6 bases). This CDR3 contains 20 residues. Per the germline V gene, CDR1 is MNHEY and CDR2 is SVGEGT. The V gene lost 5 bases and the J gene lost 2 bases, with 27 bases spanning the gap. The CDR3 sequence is CASSHPDSYSGGTNTGELFF. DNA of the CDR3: TGTGCCAGCAGTCACCCAGATTCATATTCTGGCGGGACCAACACCGGGGAGCTGTTTTTT.

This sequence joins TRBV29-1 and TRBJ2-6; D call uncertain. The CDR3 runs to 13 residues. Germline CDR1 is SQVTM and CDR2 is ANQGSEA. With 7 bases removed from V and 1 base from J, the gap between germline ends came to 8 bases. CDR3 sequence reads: CSAAKSGANVLTF. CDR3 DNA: TGCAGCGCTGCAAAATCTGGGGCCAACGTCCTGACTTTC.

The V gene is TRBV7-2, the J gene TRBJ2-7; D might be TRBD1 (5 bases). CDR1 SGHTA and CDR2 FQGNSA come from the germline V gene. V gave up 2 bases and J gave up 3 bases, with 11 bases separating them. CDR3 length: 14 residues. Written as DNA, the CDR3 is TGTGCCAGCAGCTTATGGACAAACCACTACGAGCAGTACTTC. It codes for CASSLWTNHYEQYF.

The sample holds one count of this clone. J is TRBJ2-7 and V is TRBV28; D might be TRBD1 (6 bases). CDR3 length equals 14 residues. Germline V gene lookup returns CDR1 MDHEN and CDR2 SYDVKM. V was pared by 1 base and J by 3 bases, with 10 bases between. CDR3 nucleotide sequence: TGTGCCAGCAGTTTATCAGGGGCAGGCTACGAGCAGTACTTC. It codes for CASSLSGAGYEQYF.

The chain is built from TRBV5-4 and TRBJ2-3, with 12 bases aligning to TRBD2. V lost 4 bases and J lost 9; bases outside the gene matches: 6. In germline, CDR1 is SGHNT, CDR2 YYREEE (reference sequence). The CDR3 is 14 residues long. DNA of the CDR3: TGTGCCAGCAGCCACAGGACTAGCGGGGCGACGCAGTATTTT. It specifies CASSHRTSGATQYF.

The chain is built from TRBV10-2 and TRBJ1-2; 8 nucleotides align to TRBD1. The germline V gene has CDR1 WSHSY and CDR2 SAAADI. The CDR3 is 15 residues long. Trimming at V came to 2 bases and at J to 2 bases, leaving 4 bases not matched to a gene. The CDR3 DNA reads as TGCGCCAGCAGTGAGGGACAGGGACTGAACTATGGCTACACCTTC. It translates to CASSEGQGLNYGYTF.

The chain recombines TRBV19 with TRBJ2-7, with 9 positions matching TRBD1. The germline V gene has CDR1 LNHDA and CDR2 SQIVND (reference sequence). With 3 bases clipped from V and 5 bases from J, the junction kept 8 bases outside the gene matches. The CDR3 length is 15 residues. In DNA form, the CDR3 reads TGTGCCAGTAGTATGATGGGACAGGGTCTCCACGAGCAGTACTTC. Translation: CASSMMGQGLHEQYF. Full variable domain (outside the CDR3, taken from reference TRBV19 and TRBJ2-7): DGGITQSPKYLFRKEGQNVTLSCEQNLNHDAMYWYRQDPGQGLRLIYYSQIVNDFQKGDIAEGYSVSREKKESFPLTVTSAQKNPTAFYLCASSMMGQGLHEQYFGPGTRLTVT.

In nucleotides, the CDR3 is TGTGCCAGCAGCGTAGGTTCGGGGGGAGCCTATGGCTACACCTTC. It specifies CASSVGSGGAYGYTF. The V call is TRBV9, the J call TRBJ1-2, with D possibly being TRBD1 (5 bases). Trimming stripped 0 bases from V and 4 bases from J, with 13 bases between. This CDR3 spans 15 amino acids. Per the germline V gene, CDR1 is SGDLS and CDR2 is YYNGEE.

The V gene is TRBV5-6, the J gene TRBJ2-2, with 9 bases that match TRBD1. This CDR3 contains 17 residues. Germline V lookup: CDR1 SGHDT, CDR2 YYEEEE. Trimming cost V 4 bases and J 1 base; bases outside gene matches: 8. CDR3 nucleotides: TGTGCCAGCAGCCTCAAAAGGGACAGGGTGAACACCGGGGAGCTGTTTTTT. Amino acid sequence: CASSLKRDRVNTGELFF.

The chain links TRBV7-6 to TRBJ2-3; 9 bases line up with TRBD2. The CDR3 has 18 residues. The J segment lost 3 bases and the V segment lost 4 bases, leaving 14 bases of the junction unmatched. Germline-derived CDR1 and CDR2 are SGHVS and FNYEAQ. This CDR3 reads CASSSPEGGLAGTDTQYF. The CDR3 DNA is TGTGCCAGCAGCTCTCCGGAGGGGGGGCTAGCGGGGACAGATACGCAGTATTTT.

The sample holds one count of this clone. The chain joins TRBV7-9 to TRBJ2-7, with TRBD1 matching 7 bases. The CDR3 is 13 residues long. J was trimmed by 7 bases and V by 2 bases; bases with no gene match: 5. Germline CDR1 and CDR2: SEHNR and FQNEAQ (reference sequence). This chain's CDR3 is CASSLIDREEQYF. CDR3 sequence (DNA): TGTGCCAGCAGCTTAATCGACAGGGAGGAGCAGTACTTC.

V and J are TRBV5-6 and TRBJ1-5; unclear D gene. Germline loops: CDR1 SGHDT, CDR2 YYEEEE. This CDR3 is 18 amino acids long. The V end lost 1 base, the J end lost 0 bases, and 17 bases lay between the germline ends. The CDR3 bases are TGTGCCAGCAGCTTGAGTGGGTCGAGACAACATAGCAATCAGCCCCAGCATTTT. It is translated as CASSLSGSRQHSNQPQHF.

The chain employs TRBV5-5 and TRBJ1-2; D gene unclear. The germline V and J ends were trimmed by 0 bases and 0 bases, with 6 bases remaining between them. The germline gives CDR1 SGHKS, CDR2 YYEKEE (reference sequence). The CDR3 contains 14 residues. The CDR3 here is CASSLGGANYGYTF. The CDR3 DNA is TGTGCCAGCAGCTTGGGCGGTGCTAACTATGGCTACACCTTC.

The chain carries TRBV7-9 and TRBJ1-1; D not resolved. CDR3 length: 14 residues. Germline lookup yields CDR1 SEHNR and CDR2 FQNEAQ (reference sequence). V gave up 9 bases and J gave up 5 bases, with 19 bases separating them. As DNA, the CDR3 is TGTGCCAGTTCCCCTGTTTGGGCGGAGACTGAAGCTTTCTTT. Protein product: CASSPVWAETEAFF.

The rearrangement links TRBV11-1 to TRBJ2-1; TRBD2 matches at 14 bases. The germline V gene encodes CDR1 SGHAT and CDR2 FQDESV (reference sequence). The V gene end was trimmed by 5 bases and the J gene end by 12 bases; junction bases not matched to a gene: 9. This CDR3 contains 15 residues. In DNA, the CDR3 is TGTGCCAGCAGCGGAGGGACTAGCGGGGGAAGAGGGCAGTTCTTC. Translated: CASSGGTSGGRGQFF.

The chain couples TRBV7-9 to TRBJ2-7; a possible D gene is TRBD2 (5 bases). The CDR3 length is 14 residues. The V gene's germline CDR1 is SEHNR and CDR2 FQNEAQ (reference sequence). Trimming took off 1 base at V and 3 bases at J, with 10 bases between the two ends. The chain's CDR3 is CASSLEASIYEQYF. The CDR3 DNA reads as TGTGCCAGCAGCTTAGAAGCTAGCATCTACGAGCAGTACTTC.

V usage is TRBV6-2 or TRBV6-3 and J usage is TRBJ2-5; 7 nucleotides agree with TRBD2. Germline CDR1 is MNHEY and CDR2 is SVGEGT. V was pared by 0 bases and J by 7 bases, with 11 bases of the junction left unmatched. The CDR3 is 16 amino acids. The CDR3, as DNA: TGTGCCAGCAGTTACTCCGGGACTACACATAGGTGGACCCAGTACTTC. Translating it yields CASSYSGTTHRWTQYF.

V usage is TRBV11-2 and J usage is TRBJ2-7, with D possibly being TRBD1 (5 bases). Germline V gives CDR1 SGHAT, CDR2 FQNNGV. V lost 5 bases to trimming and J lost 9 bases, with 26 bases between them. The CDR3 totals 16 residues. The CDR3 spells CASSPTLGAAITMQYF. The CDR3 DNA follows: TGTGCCAGCAGCCCCACCTTAGGGGCGGCCATTACGATGCAGTACTTC.

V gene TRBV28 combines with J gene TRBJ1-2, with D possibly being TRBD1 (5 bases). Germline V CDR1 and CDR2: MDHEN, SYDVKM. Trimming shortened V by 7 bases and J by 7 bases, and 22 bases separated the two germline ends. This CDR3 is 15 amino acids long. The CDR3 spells CASTTLGPGRGGYTF. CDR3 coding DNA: TGTGCCAGCACCACCCTCGGACCGGGACGTGGTGGCTACACCTTC.

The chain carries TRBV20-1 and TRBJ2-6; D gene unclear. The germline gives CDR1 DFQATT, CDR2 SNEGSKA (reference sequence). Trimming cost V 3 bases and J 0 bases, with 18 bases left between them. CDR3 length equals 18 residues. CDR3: CSASFSPGGYSGANVLTF. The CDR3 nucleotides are TGCAGTGCTAGTTTCAGTCCAGGTGGTTACTCTGGGGCCAACGTCCTGACTTTC.

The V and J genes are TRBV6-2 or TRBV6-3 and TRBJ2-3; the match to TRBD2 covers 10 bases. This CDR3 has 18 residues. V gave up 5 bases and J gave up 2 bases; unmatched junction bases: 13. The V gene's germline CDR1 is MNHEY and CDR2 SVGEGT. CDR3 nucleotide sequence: TGTGCCAGCAGTGGGGCAGCGGGAGGGCCGAAGAACACAGATACGCAGTATTTT. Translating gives CASSGAAGGPKNTDTQYF.

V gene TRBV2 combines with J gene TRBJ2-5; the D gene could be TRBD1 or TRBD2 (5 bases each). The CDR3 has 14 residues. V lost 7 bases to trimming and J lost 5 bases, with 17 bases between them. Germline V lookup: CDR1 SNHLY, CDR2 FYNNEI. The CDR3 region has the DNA TGTGCCAGCAATAAATGGGGGATCCGGGAGACCCAGTACTTC. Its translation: CASNKWGIRETQYF.

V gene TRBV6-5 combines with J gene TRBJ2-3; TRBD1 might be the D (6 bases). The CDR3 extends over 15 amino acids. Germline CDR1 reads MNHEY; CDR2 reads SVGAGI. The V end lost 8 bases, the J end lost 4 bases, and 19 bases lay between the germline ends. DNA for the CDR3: TGTGCCAGCTCACGGGGTGCGACAGGATCAGATACGCAGTATTTT. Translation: CASSRGATGSDTQYF.

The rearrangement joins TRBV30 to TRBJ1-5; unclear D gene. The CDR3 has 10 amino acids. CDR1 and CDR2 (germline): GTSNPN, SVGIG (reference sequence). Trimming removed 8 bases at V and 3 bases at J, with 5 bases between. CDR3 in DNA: TGTGCCGGGAACAATCAGCCCCAGCATTTT. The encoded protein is CAGNNQPQHF.